This TCR beta chain came from a study of T cells in Graves' hyperthyroidism and ophthalmopathy. Stable disease denoted Graves' hyperthyroidism without ophthalmopathy progression within 18 months. Germline lookup yields CDR1 DFQATT and CDR2 SNEGSKA (reference sequence). The V gene end was trimmed by 4 bases and the J gene end by 6 bases; junction bases not matched to a gene: 13. The CDR3 totals 15 residues. TCR beta CDR3 sequences were amplified from RNA transcripts. With the HTBI primer set, the TCR CDR3 went through a first round of RT-PCR. TCRdb itself ran the multiplex PCR reads through MiXCR, one entry per CDR3 protein. The table records approximately 560,000 distinct CDR3 sequences, 15% to 19% of them present only once.

Sequences were obtained from blood. The V gene is TRBV20-1, the J gene TRBJ2-5; 8 bases fit TRBD2. This clonotype was obtained from a woman under 40 with Graves' hyperthyroidism. CDR3 residues: CSATGGLAGLQTQYF. CDR3 coding DNA: TGCAGTGCTACTGGGGGGCTAGCGGGCCTGCAGACCCAGTACTTC.